Sequencing of this TCR beta chain was carried out in a study of T cells after yellow fever vaccination. TCRdb re-called the 5' RACE reads with MiXCR, one entry per CDR3 protein. The sample shows around 300,000 distinct CDR3 sequences, over 3.5% of them seen only once. CDR3 length: 14 amino acids. Trimming removed 0 bases from V and 0 bases from J, with 5 bases in between. From germline, CDR1 is MNHEY and CDR2 SVGAGI. This clonotype was seen many times. The receptor was isolated from a man aged 18 to 29 who received the YFV17D yellow fever vaccine. The rearrangement links TRBV6-5 to TRBJ1-1; D gene uncertain. The specimen was PBMCs, collected 15 days after the yellow fever booster vaccination. CDR3 sequence (DNA): TGTGCCAGCAGTTACTCAAACATGAACACTGAAGCTTTCTTT. Encoded protein: CASSYSNMNTEAFF.